These 32 T cell receptor beta chains were sequenced from one sample in a study of blood T cell repertoires in COVID-19. Repertoires were generated with immunoSEQ multiplex PCR, while TCRdb's copy carries only in-frame clones and drops some. The sample records fewer than 450,000 clones, 90% being singletons. Sequenced input: PBMCs or T cells enriched from blood (not recorded which). All receptors come from a young man who had recovered from COVID-19.

The chain couples TRBV30 to TRBJ1-3, with a tentative D call TRBD1 (5 bases). With 4 bases removed from V and 0 bases from J, the gap between germline ends came to 10 bases. Germline CDR1 is GTSNPN and CDR2 is SVGIG (reference sequence). The CDR3 runs 14 residues. In DNA form, the CDR3 reads TGTGCCTGGACAGGGAGGAGCTCTGGAAACACCATATATTTT. It is translated as CAWTGRSSGNTIYF.

The chain joins TRBV6-1 to TRBJ1-5; a possible D gene is TRBD1 (5 bases). The germline V gene encodes CDR1 MNHNS and CDR2 SASEGT. Trimming pared 2 bases from V and 6 bases from J, leaving 14 bases between. This CDR3 is built from 15 residues. CDR3 residues: CASSELSGRFQPQHF. The CDR3 bases are TGTGCCAGCAGTGAACTGTCAGGGAGGTTTCAGCCCCAGCATTTT.

The rearrangement uses TRBV14 and TRBJ2-3; 9 nucleotides agree with TRBD2. This CDR3 comprises 18 residues. Germline CDR1 SGHDN, CDR2 FVKESK. J lost 5 bases, V lost 6 bases, and 18 bases had no gene match. The CDR3 DNA follows: TGTGCCAGCAGACCTCTCCTAGGAGCGGGAGGCACCAGAGATACGCAGTATTTT. It translates to CASRPLLGAGGTRDTQYF.

The rearrangement uses TRBV6-1 and TRBJ1-1; tentative D call: TRBD1 (6 bases). The V end was cut by 3 bases, the J end by 0 bases, with 14 bases between. From germline, CDR1 is MNHNS and CDR2 SASEGT. The CDR3 loop spans 16 amino acids. CDR3 DNA: TGTGCCAGCAGTGAGTCGCCAGGGGTTATGAACACTGAAGCTTTCTTT. Translation: CASSESPGVMNTEAFF.

The chain employs TRBV5-1 and TRBJ2-5; no definite D call. The CDR3 is 13 residues long. Per germline, CDR1 SGHRS and CDR2 YFSETQ. The germline V and J ends were trimmed by 4 bases and 2 bases, with 9 bases remaining between them. CDR3 nucleotides: TGCGCCAGCAGCCTCGGGTCACAAGAGACCCAGTACTTC. This encodes CASSLGSQETQYF. The full variable domain, completed using reference TRBV5-1 and TRBJ2-5, is KAGVTQTPRYLIKTRGQQVTLSCSPISGHRSVSWYQQTPGQGLQFLFEYFSETQRNKGNFPGRFSGRQFSNSRSEMNVSTLELGDSALYLCASSLGSQETQYFGPGTRLLVL.

The chain links TRBV20-1 to TRBJ1-1; D might be TRBD1 (6 bases). V lost 3 bases, J lost 1 base, and 12 bases lay in between. Germline CDR1 is DFQATT and CDR2 is SNEGSKA (reference sequence). CDR3 length: 14 amino acids. This CDR3 reads CSASPGAPNTEAFF. CDR3 coding DNA: TGCAGTGCTAGTCCAGGGGCACCGAACACTGAAGCTTTCTTT.

This sequence joins TRBV5-1 and TRBJ2-2; 7 positions match TRBD1. From germline, CDR1 is SGHRS and CDR2 YFSETQ. There are 16 residues in the CDR3. V dropped 6 bases and J dropped 4; count of bases not matched to a gene: 12. CDR3 sequence (DNA): TGCGCCAGCACGGGACAGTCCCTCTCGATCACCGGGGAGCTGTTTTTT. Residues: CASTGQSLSITGELFF.

The rearrangement links TRBV27 to TRBJ2-3, with D possibly TRBD2 on 7 matching bases. The length of the CDR3 is 16 residues. Per the germline V gene, CDR1 is MNHEY and CDR2 is SMNVEV (reference sequence). Trimming pared 2 bases from V and 3 bases from J, leaving 15 bases between. This CDR3 is CASSLTRGGRTDTQYF. The CDR3 DNA follows: TGTGCCAGCAGTTTAACTAGGGGGGGGCGGACAGATACGCAGTATTTT.

This rearrangement joins TRBV20-1 to TRBJ1-2; 8 positions match TRBD1. Germline-derived CDR1 and CDR2 are DFQATT and SNEGSKA (reference sequence). V shed 3 bases and J 3 bases; nucleotides not matched to a gene: 6. The CDR3 is 14 amino acids. CDR3 nucleotide sequence: TGCAGTGCTAGTACCGGGACAGGCGACTATGGCTACACCTTC. It encodes CSASTGTGDYGYTF.

V and J are TRBV7-6 and TRBJ2-1, with 7 bases aligning to TRBD2. The CDR3 loop spans 16 amino acids. CDR1 SGHVS and CDR2 FNYEAQ come from the germline V gene. V shed 5 bases and J 1 base; nucleotides not matched to a gene: 8. This CDR3 is CASSKGLDGSYNEQFF. For the CDR3, the DNA is TGTGCCAGCAGCAAAGGACTAGATGGTTCCTACAATGAGCAGTTCTTC. Filled out from reference TRBV7-6 and TRBJ2-1, the complete variable domain reads GAGVSQSPRYKVTKRGQDVALRCDPISGHVSLYWYRQALGQGPEFLTYFNYEAQQDKSGLPNDRFSAERPEGSISTLTIQRTEQRDSAMYRCASSKGLDGSYNEQFFGPGTRLTVL.

The V call is TRBV5-5, the J call TRBJ1-2; 9 positions match TRBD1. This CDR3 has 14 amino acids. The V gene end was trimmed by 0 bases and the J gene end by 4 bases; junction bases not matched to a gene: 1. Germline V lookup: CDR1 SGHKS, CDR2 YYEKEE (reference sequence). CDR3: CASSLGTGVYGYTF. CDR3 bases: TGTGCCAGCAGCTTGGGGACAGGGGTCTATGGCTACACCTTC. Drawing the rest from reference TRBV5-5 and TRBJ1-2, the complete variable domain is DAGVTQSPTHLIKTRGQQVTLRCSPISGHKSVSWYQQVLGQGPQFIFQYYEKEERGRGNFPDRFSARQFPNYSSELNVNALLLGDSALYLCASSLGTGVYGYTFGSGTRLTVV.

This clone has just a few counts. V gene TRBV11-2 combines with J gene TRBJ1-1; TRBD1 might be the D (6 bases). CDR3 length equals 15 residues. Germline-derived CDR1 and CDR2 are SGHAT and FQNNGV. Trimming removed 2 bases at V and 1 base at J, with 11 bases between. In nucleotides, the CDR3 is TGTGCCAGCAGCTTAAACCCAGGGGCGAACACTGAAGCTTTCTTT. As protein: CASSLNPGANTEAFF.

The V gene is TRBV9, the J gene TRBJ1-4; possibly TRBD1 for D (5 bases). This CDR3 comprises 15 residues. Germline-derived CDR1 and CDR2 are SGDLS and YYNGEE. The V end was cut by 2 bases, the J end by 6 bases, with 14 bases between. CDR3 region: CASSVAEGRDEKLFF. CDR3 DNA: TGTGCCAGCAGCGTTGCTGAGGGGAGGGATGAAAAACTGTTTTTT.

The rearrangement links TRBV5-4 to TRBJ2-5; TRBD2 matches 11 bases. Germline CDR1 and CDR2: SGHNT and YYREEE (reference sequence). V was pared by 0 bases and J by 3 bases, with 1 base of the junction left unmatched. CDR3 length equals 15 residues. In DNA, the CDR3 is TGTGCCAGCAGCTTGGGGGGACTAGCGGAAGAGACCCAGTACTTC. Its translation is CASSLGGLAEETQYF.

The chain couples TRBV9 to TRBJ1-2; TRBD1 aligns across 10 bases. CDR1 and CDR2 from the germline V gene are SGDLS and YYNGEE. This CDR3 is 16 amino acids long. V was pared by 4 bases and J by 4 bases, with 10 bases of the junction left unmatched. CDR3 DNA: TGTGCCAGCAGCCACCCGGACAGGGGGTTTAGCTATGGCTACACCTTC. It yields the protein CASSHPDRGFSYGYTF.

V usage is TRBV5-6 and J usage is TRBJ1-2; 9 bases are shared with TRBD1. CDR3 length: 16 amino acids. CDR1 and CDR2 from the germline V gene are SGHDT and YYEEEE. The ends lost 0 bases at V and 2 bases at J; junction bases unmatched: 5. The CDR3 is CASSLEVQGANYGYTF. DNA of the CDR3: TGTGCCAGCAGCTTGGAGGTACAGGGGGCGAACTATGGCTACACCTTC.

V and J are TRBV5-6 and TRBJ1-2; D call uncertain. The CDR3 runs to 15 residues. Germline values: CDR1 SGHDT, CDR2 YYEEEE. The germline V and J ends were trimmed by 4 bases and 3 bases, with 16 bases remaining between them. CDR3: CASSTRSVEDYGYTF. In DNA, the CDR3 is TGTGCCAGCAGCACCCGGAGCGTGGAGGACTATGGCTACACCTTC.

The rearrangement links TRBV15 to TRBJ1-1; perhaps TRBD1 as D (5 bases). Trimming removed 4 bases from V and 1 base from J, with 19 bases in between. The CDR3 loop spans 17 amino acids. The germline V gene encodes CDR1 LNHNV and CDR2 YYDKDF (reference sequence). This CDR3 is CATSTPAGGRANTEAFF. CDR3 nucleotides: TGTGCCACCAGCACACCCGCGGGGGGAAGGGCGAACACTGAAGCTTTCTTT. Full variable domain (rest looked up from reference TRBV15 and TRBJ1-1): DAMVIQNPRYQVTQFGKPVTLSCSQTLNHNVMYWYQQKSSQAPKLLFHYYDKDFNNEADTPDNFQSRRPNTSFCFLDIRSPGLGDTAMYLCATSTPAGGRANTEAFFGQGTRLTVV.

The chain links TRBV10-3 to TRBJ1-3, with 8 bases identical to TRBD1. Germline lookup yields CDR1 ENHRY and CDR2 SYGVKD. The CDR3 runs 15 residues. J gave up 4 bases and V 4 bases, and 6 bases lay outside the gene matches. The CDR3 loop is CAISADRGLGNTIYF. CDR3 DNA: TGTGCCATCAGTGCCGACAGGGGCCTCGGAAACACCATATATTTT.

The J gene is TRBJ2-3, the V gene TRBV28; 10 nucleotides line up with TRBD2. This CDR3 contains 14 residues. Germline CDR1 reads MDHEN; CDR2 reads SYDVKM. Unmatched junction bases numbered 0, after V lost 6 bases and J lost 0 bases. The CDR3, as DNA: TGTGCCAGCAGACTAGCGGGAAGCACAGATACGCAGTATTTT. Encoded protein: CASRLAGSTDTQYF.

This clone was seen only a few times. The rearrangement uses TRBV18 and TRBJ2-7; 7 bases line up with TRBD1. From germline, CDR1 is KGHSH and CDR2 LQKENI. This CDR3 has 13 amino acids. V was clipped by 8 bases and J by 2 bases; unmatched bases: 6. CDR3 sequence reads: CASTKTGTYEQYF. As DNA, the CDR3 is TGTGCCAGCACGAAGACAGGGACCTACGAGCAGTACTTC.

The chain carries TRBV7-9 and TRBJ2-3; a weak D match, TRBD1 (6 bases). Germline V gives CDR1 SEHNR, CDR2 FQNEAQ (reference sequence). The V gene lost 7 bases and the J gene lost 2 bases, with 13 bases spanning the gap. CDR3 size: 14 residues. The CDR3 DNA reads TGTGCCAGCATCCCTGACAGGAACACAGATACGCAGTATTTT. Residues: CASIPDRNTDTQYF.

CDR3 sequence (DNA): TGTGCCAGCAGTGAAGCAATGGCCAGGGGCAATCAGCCCCAGCATTTT. Translated, it gives CASSEAMARGNQPQHF. The chain joins TRBV2 to TRBJ1-5, with D perhaps TRBD1 (5 bases). V gave up 0 bases and J gave up 2 bases, with 11 bases separating them. The CDR3 is 16 amino acids. CDR1 is SNHLY, CDR2 FYNNEI, per germline. The full variable domain, rest sourced from reference TRBV2 and TRBJ1-5, is EPEVTQTPSHQVTQMGQEVILRCVPISNHLYFYWYRQILGQKVEFLVSFYNNEISEKSEIFDDQFSVERPDGSNFTLKIRSTKLEDSAMYFCASSEAMARGNQPQHFGDGTRLSIL.

V usage is TRBV11-3 and J usage is TRBJ2-2; no definite D call. Per the germline V gene, CDR1 is SGHNT and CDR2 is YENEEA. The CDR3 is 14 amino acids. The V end lost 3 bases, the J end lost 1 base, and 6 bases lay between the germline ends. This CDR3 reads CASSFRQNTGELFF. The DNA for the CDR3 is TGTGCCAGCAGCTTCCGACAGAACACCGGGGAGCTGTTTTTT.

This sequence joins TRBV3-1 (or the pseudogene TRBV3-2) and TRBJ1-1; possible D gene TRBD1, 5 bases. The V gene lost 5 bases and the J gene lost 0 bases, with 10 bases spanning the gap. Germline loops: CDR1 LGHDT, CDR2 YNNKEL (reference sequence). The CDR3 spans 14 residues. The CDR3 DNA reads as TGTGCCAGCAGCGCCGACAGTATGAACACTGAAGCTTTCTTT. As protein: CASSADSMNTEAFF.

The rearrangement joins TRBV18 to TRBJ2-5; 9 positions agree with TRBD1. Unmatched junction bases numbered 9, after V lost 2 bases and J lost 5 bases. In germline, CDR1 is KGHSH, CDR2 LQKENI. The CDR3 spans 16 residues. The CDR3 nucleotides are TGTGCCAGCTCACCAGGACAGGGGCTACTTCAGGAGACCCAGTACTTC. Its protein product is CASSPGQGLLQETQYF.

This clone came up once. This chain connects TRBV2 to TRBJ1-3; the D gene is possibly TRBD1 (6 bases). Germline CDR1 SNHLY, CDR2 FYNNEI. This CDR3 has 15 amino acids. V dropped 1 base and J dropped 2 bases, with 9 bases sitting between them. Here the CDR3 reads CASSEGRGPGNTIYF. CDR3 sequence (DNA): TGTGCCAGCAGTGAAGGGCGGGGGCCTGGAAACACCATATATTTT.

The rearrangement links TRBV6-1 to TRBJ2-7; weak D call: TRBD2 (7 bases). There are 17 residues in the CDR3. CDR1 and CDR2 from the germline V gene are MNHNS and SASEGT. V lost 4 bases, J lost 0 bases, and 19 bases lay in between. CDR3 in DNA: TGTGCCAGCAGTGGACGGTTTTTCGCGGGGGCCTCCTACGAGCAGTACTTC. Amino acid sequence: CASSGRFFAGASYEQYF.

The CDR3 DNA reads as TGTGCCAGCAGCAGACAGGGCCCGTCTGGAAACACCATATATTTT. Amino acids: CASSRQGPSGNTIYF. J is TRBJ1-3 and V is TRBV6-5, with 7 bases fitting TRBD1. There are 15 residues in the CDR3. J gave up 1 base and V 6 bases, and 6 bases lay outside the gene matches. In germline, CDR1 is MNHEY, CDR2 SVGAGI.

The rearrangement joins TRBV25-1 to TRBJ2-7, with 9 bases that match TRBD1. The germline V gene encodes CDR1 MGHDK and CDR2 SYGVNS. The length of the CDR3 is 15 residues. The junction had 12 bases not matched to a gene; V was cut back by 8 bases and J by 4 bases. The CDR3 sequence: CASAPTGTGRYEQYF. As DNA, the CDR3 is TGTGCCAGCGCCCCGACCGGGACAGGGAGGTACGAGCAGTACTTC.

J is TRBJ1-4 and V is TRBV7-8; D is possibly TRBD1 (6 bases). Germline assignment: CDR1 SGHVS and CDR2 FQNEAQ. Between the trimmed V and J ends, which lost 2 bases and 5 bases, there was a span of 12 bases. This CDR3 comprises 15 residues. The DNA of the CDR3 is TGTGCCAGCAGCTTAACCGGGACACAAAATGAAAAACTGTTTTTT. Translation gives CASSLTGTQNEKLFF.

This clone occurred once. This chain uses TRBV6-1 with TRBJ1-4, with D unresolved. Trimming cost V 2 bases and J 7 bases, with 14 bases left between them. Germline-derived CDR1 and CDR2 are MNHNS and SASEGT. This CDR3 comprises 15 residues. CDR3 DNA sequence: TGTGCCAGCAGTGAAATTTATCCCGTCGGTGAAAAACTGTTTTTT. This gives the protein CASSEIYPVGEKLFF.